This T cell receptor (beta chain) originates from a study of post-analysis software for immune sequencing data. Study context: The disease courses covered relapsing-remitting, secondary progressive and progressive-relapsing multiple sclerosis. Points from the study as a whole: The five TRBV segments detected at higher frequency in patients than in controls included TRBV5-6, TRBV5-1 and TRBV20-1. Controls had significantly higher normalized Chao1 diversity than multiple sclerosis patients.

Only a few counts were recorded for this clonotype. Its antigen is as yet unknown. Germline CDR1 MGHDK, CDR2 SYGVNS. The CDR3 runs 13 residues. Researchers reported that TCR beta cDNA libraries carried unique molecular identifiers. Each CDR3 protein gets one entry after TCRdb re-called the PCR reads with MiXCR. In the table there are roughly 620,000 distinct CDR3 sequences, 44% of which are singletons. The receptor was isolated from a girl aged 10 to 17 with multiple sclerosis. The sequenced sample was blood. V gene TRBV25-1 combines with J gene TRBJ2-4; D perhaps matches TRBD1 (6 bases). The tail of the sequence fits TRBJ2-7 better, so the J call may be wrong. The CDR3 protein is CASRPQGSYEQYF. CDR3 coding DNA: TGTGCCAGCCGTCCGCAGGGGTCATACGAGCAGTACTTC.